Described below is a single TCR beta chain sequence and its context. This record belongs to a study of radiotherapy plus CTLA-4 blockade in lung cancer. Germline CDR1 reads MNHEY; CDR2 reads SVGAGI. V dropped 4 bases and J dropped 6 bases, with 10 bases sitting between them. The CDR3 is 12 amino acids. Lung cancer patients with chemo-refractory metastatic non-small-cell disease were given focal radiation plus CTLA-4 blockade with ipilimumab. Clones were read by immunoSEQ multiplex PCR, and TCRdb kept only the in-frame ones, dropping some. Seen here are 20,000 to 30,000 clones, approximately 74% observed once, and the top ten hold under 3.5%.

V is TRBV6-5 and J is TRBJ2-7, with D unclear. Sequenced material: peripheral blood, taken from a patient treated with radiotherapy plus ipilimumab. This TCR was recovered from a human donor with non-small cell lung cancer whose response to radiotherapy plus ipilimumab could not be evaluated. CDR3 coding DNA: TGTGCCAGCAGTTCGAGCTGGAGCGAGCAGTACTTC. Translating it yields CASSSSWSEQYF.